This TCR beta chain was profiled in a study of response to subunit inactivated influenza vaccine (dated by TCRdb to the late 2010s). Regarding the study in general: To follow how T cells responded to a trivalent subunit inactivated influenza vaccine, the researchers relied on deep quantitative profiling of the T cell receptor repertoire. Overall results and qualifications from the work: The authors suggested that each seasonal influenza vaccination may recruit only a limited number of new T cells.

Via the germline V gene (reference sequence), CDR1 is SGHKS and CDR2 YYEKEE. The CDR3 measures 17 amino acids from cysteine to phenylalanine. The entry retains the CDR3 DNA only, 51 bases that are in frame from base 1. Trimmed from V: 2 bases; trimmed from J: 5 bases; junction bases lacking a gene match: 9. The library was prepared using RT-PCR. TCRdb records Illumina HiSeq 2500 as the sequencer. Clones were called with MiXCR by TCRdb after fastp trimmed the public reads at Q25, and only in-frame beta chains were retained. When rows share a CDR3 protein, they turn into one entry using the most common DNA and genes. A total of about 570,000 distinct CDR3 sequences appear in this sample, 10% to 15% of them only once. The top ten clonotypes cover about 10% of the sample. This clonotype has more than one count but fewer than ten. The antigen it recognizes is unknown. The record has no base qualities; no much larger clone is one base away.

The clonotype comes from a man aged 50 or older who received an inactivated influenza vaccine. Donor details come from another sample of the same person, matched by shared clones. In this chain, TRBV5-5 is recombined with TRBJ2-1, and 11 junctional nucleotides match TRBD2. The source was PBMCs from blood, collected on the day of vaccination. The DNA is TGTGCCAGCAGCTTAAGGCTAGCGGGAGGTGGACACAATGAGCAGTTCTTC. This translates into CASSLRLAGGGHNEQFF.